The 16 T cell receptor beta chains presented below share a single source sample, sequenced in a study of shared clonotypes between healthy human individuals. The assay was immunoSEQ multiplex PCR, and TCRdb's table has in-frame clones only and misses some. The sample consists of over a million clones, about four fifths of them appearing once. The sample taken for sequencing was memory CD4+ T cells from PBMCs. Subset given: CD45RA-negative fraction. Receptors originate from a man younger than 35 in good health. Some clones in this sample may be carry-over from other donors' samples.

The chain carries TRBV25-1 and TRBJ1-5; 9 bases match TRBD1. The CDR3 is made up of 14 amino acids. Germline V CDR1 and CDR2: MGHDK, SYGVNS. Losses at the gene ends were 5 bases for V and 5 bases for J; bases not matched to a gene: 4. This CDR3 is CASSQDRGDQPQHF. CDR3 DNA: TGTGCCAGCAGTCAGGACAGGGGTGATCAGCCCCAGCATTTT. Together with reference TRBV25-1 and TRBJ1-5, the CDR3 gives the full variable domain: EADIYQTPRYLVIGTGKKITLECSQTMGHDKMYWYQQDPGMELHLIHYSYGVNSTEKGDLSSESTVSRIRTEHFPLTLESARPSHTSQYLCASSQDRGDQPQHFGDGTRLSIL.

The chain couples TRBV28 to TRBJ1-2; perhaps TRBD1 as D (5 bases). V dropped 5 bases and J dropped 7 bases, with 17 bases sitting between them. Per the germline V gene, CDR1 is MDHEN and CDR2 is SYDVKM. This CDR3 region has 14 residues. The CDR3, as DNA: TGTGCCAGCAGTCCACCAACGACAAGGGGTGGCTACACCTTC. Translating it yields CASSPPTTRGGYTF.

The chain links TRBV19 to TRBJ2-1; TRBD2 matches 8 bases. V gave up 0 bases and J gave up 10 bases; unmatched junction bases: 5. This CDR3 is built from 14 residues. The V gene's germline CDR1 is LNHDA and CDR2 SQIVND (reference sequence). In nucleotides, the CDR3 is TGTGCCAGTAGTATAGATAGTCTAGCGGGCGAGCAGTTCTTC. Its protein is CASSIDSLAGEQFF.

The CDR3, as DNA: TGTGCCAGCAGTGGACTAGCGGGAGGGCCTTACGAGCAGTACTTC. Protein sequence: CASSGLAGGPYEQYF. This rearrangement joins TRBV6-6 to TRBJ2-7; 15 bases map to TRBD2. This CDR3 is 15 amino acids long. With 5 bases clipped from V and 4 bases from J, the junction kept 3 bases outside the gene matches. Germline V CDR1 and CDR2: MNHNY, SVGAGI (reference sequence).

CDR3 region: CASSPDLGTVEQYF. CDR3 bases: TGCGCCAGCAGCCCAGACCTAGGGACAGTCGAGCAGTACTTC. This chain uses TRBV5-1 with TRBJ2-7; 7 bases fit TRBD1. The CDR3 consists of 14 residues. Germline values: CDR1 SGHRS, CDR2 YFSETQ. J lost 6 bases, V lost 4 bases, and 10 bases had no gene match.

This rearrangement joins TRBV27 to TRBJ1-4; D uncertain. V lost 1 base, J lost 0 bases, and 9 bases lay in between. CDR1 and CDR2 from the germline V gene are MNHEY and SMNVEV (reference sequence). The CDR3 is 16 amino acids. CDR3 in amino acids: CASSLYYRATNEKLFF. CDR3 nucleotides: TGTGCCAGCAGTTTATACTACAGAGCAACTAATGAAAAACTGTTTTTT. Using reference TRBV27 and TRBJ1-4 for the parts outside the CDR3, the full variable domain is EAQVTQNPRYLITVTGKKLTVTCSQNMNHEYMSWYRQDPGLGLRQIYYSMNVEVTDKGDVPEGYKVSRKEKRNFPLILESPSPNQTSLYFCASSLYYRATNEKLFFGSGTQLSVL.

The chain joins TRBV7-9 to TRBJ2-5; 7 bases fit TRBD1. The germline V gene encodes CDR1 SEHNR and CDR2 FQNEAQ (reference sequence). V dropped 6 bases and J dropped 1; count of bases not matched to a gene: 5. The CDR3 extends over 14 amino acids. CDR3 region: CASSRGQFQETQYF. The CDR3 nucleotides are TGTGCCAGCAGTAGGGGACAGTTCCAAGAGACCCAGTACTTC.

A few counts support this clone. The rearrangement links TRBV6-6 to TRBJ2-4; possibly TRBD1 for D (6 bases). In germline, CDR1 is MNHNY, CDR2 SVGAGI (reference sequence). The CDR3 sequence is 15 residues long. V was clipped by 6 bases and J by 0 bases, with 12 bases between them. The DNA of the CDR3 is TGTGCCAGCAGCGGGAAGGGGGTAGCCAAAAACATTCAGTACTTC. Amino acids: CASSGKGVAKNIQYF.

The chain is built from TRBV21-1 and TRBJ1-2. TRBV21-1 is a pseudogene. The CDR3 has 11 residues. The CDR3 DNA reads as TGTGCCAGCTCTATCGTCTATGGCTACACCTTC. Its translation: CASSIVYGYTF.

The V call is TRBV5-4, the J call TRBJ2-3, with 10 bases identical to TRBD1. The germline V gene has CDR1 SGHNT and CDR2 YYREEE (reference sequence). CDR3 size: 15 residues. Unmatched junction bases numbered 6, after V lost 4 bases and J lost 4 bases. CDR3 sequence (DNA): TGTGCCAGCAGCGCCCGGGACAGGGGCGCAGATACGCAGTATTTT. Its protein product is CASSARDRGADTQYF.

This clone appeared a single time. This rearrangement joins TRBV2 to TRBJ2-1; no definite D call. From germline, CDR1 is SNHLY and CDR2 FYNNEI. The V gene lost 5 bases and the J gene lost 10 bases, with 15 bases spanning the gap. The CDR3 spans 13 residues. This chain's CDR3 is CASSTFSKGEQFF. Written as DNA, the CDR3 is TGTGCCAGCAGTACTTTTTCAAAGGGAGAGCAGTTCTTC.

The chain employs TRBV30 and TRBJ2-3; TRBD1 agrees at 7 bases. J gave up 4 bases and V 8 bases, and 3 bases lay outside the gene matches. Germline-derived CDR1 and CDR2 are GTSNPN and SVGIG (reference sequence). This CDR3 has 11 residues. The CDR3 here is CASDRADTQYF. The CDR3 nucleotides read TGTGCCAGCGACAGGGCAGATACGCAGTATTTT.

This chain joins TRBV7-9 and TRBJ2-1, with D tentatively TRBD2 (6 bases). The V end lost 0 bases, the J end lost 9 bases, and 9 bases lay between the germline ends. CDR3 length: 13 residues. Germline assignment: CDR1 SEHNR and CDR2 FQNEAQ (reference sequence). The CDR3, as DNA: TGTGCCAGCAGCTTAGCGCCGGAGGGTGAGCAGTTCTTC. It encodes CASSLAPEGEQFF.

V gene TRBV9 combines with J gene TRBJ2-5, with D tentatively TRBD2 (6 bases). Germline loops: CDR1 SGDLS, CDR2 YYNGEE. V was cut by 0 bases and J by 2 bases, with 14 bases left in between. This CDR3 has 16 amino acids. The CDR3 sequence is CASSVATGTPQETQYF. DNA for the CDR3: TGTGCCAGCAGCGTAGCCACCGGGACTCCTCAAGAGACCCAGTACTTC. The whole variable domain, remainder taken from reference TRBV9 and TRBJ2-5, is DSGVTQTPKHLITATGQRVTLRCSPRSGDLSVYWYQQSLDQGLQFLIQYYNGEERAKGNILERFSAQQFPDLHSELNLSSLELGDSALYFCASSVATGTPQETQYFGPGTRLLVL.

The genes are TRBV29-1 and TRBJ2-1; the match to TRBD2 covers 12 bases. This CDR3 is built from 17 residues. Germline loops: CDR1 SQVTM, CDR2 ANQGSEA. The trim removed 6 bases at V and 0 bases at J, leaving 9 bases unmatched. Written as DNA, the CDR3 is TGCAGCGTCCTTCCTAGCGGGAGGGCCTTCTCCTACAATGAGCAGTTCTTC. It is translated as CSVLPSGRAFSYNEQFF.

This chain uses TRBV9 with TRBJ1-5, with 7 positions matching TRBD1. Unmatched junction bases numbered 7, after V lost 5 bases and J lost 5 bases. From germline, CDR1 is SGDLS and CDR2 YYNGEE. The CDR3 runs 14 residues. This chain's CDR3 is CASSDRTGDQPQHF. The CDR3 DNA follows: TGTGCCAGCAGTGATCGCACAGGGGATCAGCCCCAGCATTTT.